The clone carrying this TCR beta chain was detected only a few times. This entry comes from a study of blood T cell repertoires in COVID-19. Looking at the study overall: From the United States, Italy and Spain came samples of acute and convalescent COVID-19.

CDR3 size: 13 residues. The germline gives CDR1 SGHTA, CDR2 FQGNSA. The V gene lost 3 bases and the J gene lost 6 bases, with 8 bases spanning the gap. The data were produced by immunoSEQ multiplex PCR, yet TCRdb's version contains in-frame clones alone and is incomplete. The data hold 310,000 or so clones, with around 90% observed a single time. The chain combines TRBV7-2 with TRBJ2-2, with a possible D match to TRBD2 (5 bases). Sequenced input: peripheral blood. This clonotype was obtained from a woman between 45 and 60 years old who had recovered from COVID-19. CDR3 nucleotides: TGTGCCAGCAGCTTGATGAGGGCCGGGGAGCTGTTTTTT. Translation: CASSLMRAGELFF.